This T cell receptor beta chain emerged from a study of T cell repertoires in cytomegalovirus infection. General study results and limits: It was HLA-C-restricted CMV-specific TCR beta clonotypes that dominated the response ex vivo.

This clonotype was found a few times. Its antigen is unknown. One entry per CDR3 protein results from TCRdb running MiXCR on the reads. The sample shows 130,000 or so distinct CDR3 sequences, 6.5% of them seen only once. The CDR3 contains 15 residues. Trimming took 6 bases from V and 0 from J; bases not matched to a gene: 8. From germline, CDR1 is SNHLY and CDR2 FYNNEI. The source material was PBMCs. The chain uses TRBV2 and TRBJ2-7, with 7 bases that match TRBD1. The receptor comes from a human donor in good health (CMV status not recorded). Some clones in this sample may be carry-over from other donors' samples. In DNA form, the CDR3 reads TGTGCCAGCAGGTGGGGGACAGCGAGCTCCTACGAGCAGTACTTC. Its translation is CASRWGTASSYEQYF.